This TCR beta chain was captured in a study of Graves' ophthalmopathy and Graves' hyperthyroidism. Study-level points and caveats: A roughly 81% specificity and roughly 90% sensitivity were achieved by a 13-signature model that separated ophthalmopathy from stable hyperthyroidism.

Patients were excluded if they had other autoimmune diseases or uncontrolled infections, and likewise if pregnancy or lactation applied. The authors used Ficoll-Paque density gradient centrifugation to separate PBMCs. The input was more than 8 ml of fresh peripheral blood. This clonotype was recorded many times. Its antigen is not identified. The CDR3 loop spans 14 amino acids. With 6 bases removed from V and 4 bases from J, the gap between germline ends came to 15 bases. Germline CDR1 is LNHDA and CDR2 is SQIVND (reference sequence). Amplified TCR beta CDR3 regions were obtained using RNA transcripts as template. RT-PCR in the first round used HTBI primers; a second-round multiplex PCR followed. TCRdb processed the multiplex PCR reads anew with MiXCR; each CDR3 protein has one entry. The sample yields a few hundred thousand distinct CDR3 sequences, about 17% seen once.

The sequenced sample was peripheral blood. This chain joins TRBV19 and TRBJ2-5; the D is unclear. This sequence originates from an adult woman with stable Graves' hyperthyroidism. CDR3 coding DNA: TGTGCCAGTAGGCCCTCCGGCCACCTAGAGACCCAGTACTTC. This translates into CASRPSGHLETQYF.